Listed here are 15 T cell receptor beta chains from one sample, sequenced in a study of blood T cell repertoires in COVID-19. Some clones are missing from TCRdb's copy, which holds only in-frame ones; the method was immunoSEQ multiplex PCR. The sample records 170,000 or so clones, 80% to 90% being singletons. Sequencing used peripheral blood. Receptors were obtained from a man aged 50 to 59 with active or convalescent COVID-19.

This chain connects TRBV29-1 to TRBJ2-7; 10 bases map to TRBD1. The CDR3 totals 13 residues. Looked up from germline, CDR1 is SQVTM and CDR2 is ANQGSEA. The trim removed 6 bases at V and 3 bases at J, leaving 5 bases unmatched. The CDR3 here is CSVGWTGGYEQYF. The CDR3 DNA reads TGCAGCGTAGGTTGGACAGGGGGCTACGAGCAGTACTTC.

The chain combines TRBV28 with TRBJ2-1; 11 bases agree with TRBD2. CDR1 MDHEN and CDR2 SYDVKM come from the germline V gene. The CDR3 loop spans 15 amino acids. Unmatched junction bases numbered 3, after V lost 6 bases and J lost 2 bases. CDR3 coding DNA: TGTGCCAGCAGACTTAGCGGGGGGGCCTACAATGAGCAGTTCTTC. Its translation: CASRLSGGAYNEQFF.

The table lists this clone with a count of one. V gene TRBV28 combines with J gene TRBJ1-2; 7 nucleotides align to TRBD1. CDR1 MDHEN and CDR2 SYDVKM come from the germline V gene. V trimming: 10 bases; J trimming: 1 base; junction bases outside the gene matches: 9. The CDR3 covers 14 residues. CDR3 residues: CATHQGVDNYGYTF. CDR3 coding DNA: TGTGCCACCCACCAGGGGGTCGATAACTATGGCTACACCTTC.

V is TRBV7-3 and J is TRBJ1-2; weak D call: TRBD1 (5 bases). Germline loops: CDR1 SGHTA, CDR2 FQGTGA. The length of the CDR3 is 15 residues. V lost 5 bases to trimming and J lost 4 bases, with 17 bases between them. The CDR3: CASSPQGPGGYGYTF. The CDR3 nucleotides are TGTGCCAGCAGCCCGCAGGGCCCCGGGGGCTATGGCTACACCTTC.

The rearrangement uses TRBV6-5 and TRBJ1-6; D uncertain. Germline V gene sequence: CDR1 MNHEY, CDR2 SVGAGI. V was pared by 2 bases and J by 9 bases, with 14 bases between. The CDR3 has 15 amino acids. The DNA of the CDR3 is TGTGCCAGCAGTTACGAGCGGGGTGAGAGTTCACCCCTCCACTTT. This codes for CASSYERGESSPLHF.

The chain recombines TRBV4-3 with TRBJ1-6; 8 bases align to TRBD1. The CDR3 totals 15 residues. The V gene's germline CDR1 is LGHNA and CDR2 YSLEER. V dropped 0 bases and J dropped 8; count of bases not matched to a gene: 3. CDR3 bases: TGCGCCAGCAGCCAAGAAACAGGGGGGCATTCACCCCTCCACTTT. It is translated as CASSQETGGHSPLHF.

The chain combines TRBV6-2 or TRBV6-3 with TRBJ2-7; possible D gene TRBD2, 6 bases. V was cut by 4 bases and J by 1 base, with 14 bases left in between. Germline V gene sequence: CDR1 MNHEY, CDR2 SVGEGT. The length of the CDR3 is 15 residues. The CDR3 DNA reads as TGTGCCAGCAGTTCGTTGACGGCGGGGTCCTACGAGCAGTACTTC. Its translation: CASSSLTAGSYEQYF.

The rearrangement joins TRBV28 to TRBJ2-7; D gene unclear. CDR1 is MDHEN and CDR2 is SYDVKM in the germline V gene. The CDR3 length is 13 residues. V shed 5 bases and J shed 2 bases, with 10 bases lying between them. CDR3 in amino acids: CASSLSRPYEQYF. Written as DNA, the CDR3 is TGTGCCAGCAGTCTCTCCCGTCCCTACGAGCAGTACTTC.

The J gene is TRBJ1-2, the V gene TRBV19; no reliable D call. V was clipped by 5 bases and J by 1 base, with 14 bases between them. The CDR3 spans 15 residues. The germline V gene encodes CDR1 LNHDA and CDR2 SQIVND (reference sequence). The CDR3 region is CASSQHSLFNYGYTF. The CDR3, as DNA: TGTGCCAGTAGTCAGCACAGCTTATTTAACTATGGCTACACCTTC. Supplemented by reference TRBV19 and TRBJ1-2, the full variable domain reads DGGITQSPKYLFRKEGQNVTLSCEQNLNHDAMYWYRQDPGQGLRLIYYSQIVNDFQKGDIAEGYSVSREKKESFPLTVTSAQKNPTAFYLCASSQHSLFNYGYTFGSGTRLTVV.

V is TRBV28 and J is TRBJ1-2; no clear D. Deletions cut 3 bases from V and 4 bases from J, with 6 bases between. Per the germline V gene, CDR1 is MDHEN and CDR2 is SYDVKM. The CDR3 contains 12 residues. The CDR3 DNA sequence: TGTGCCAGCAGTTTGGCAGGCTATGGCTACACCTTC. As protein: CASSLAGYGYTF.

This sequence joins TRBV19 and TRBJ2-5; 11 bases match TRBD2. With V trimmed by 8 bases and J by 2 bases, 4 bases remained unmatched. Germline assignment: CDR1 LNHDA and CDR2 SQIVND (reference sequence). The CDR3 runs 14 residues. Here the CDR3 DNA reads TGTGCCAGTGGGTGGACTAGCGGGCAAGAGACCCAGTACTTC. Residues: CASGWTSGQETQYF.

This rearrangement joins TRBV24-1 to TRBJ1-2; TRBD1 agrees at 9 bases. In germline, CDR1 is KGHDR, CDR2 SFDVKD. The V and J ends lost 4 bases and 4 bases, in that order; junction bases with no gene match: 18. There are 19 residues in the CDR3. The CDR3 region has the DNA TGTGCCACCAGTGAAACTGGGGCGTCGGGGACAGGGAGAATCTATGGCTACACCTTC. It specifies CATSETGASGTGRIYGYTF.

The chain recombines TRBV7-9 with TRBJ1-2, with TRBD1 as a possible D gene (5 bases). V was clipped by 7 bases and J by 1 base, with 19 bases between them. The CDR3 is 16 residues long. Germline loops: CDR1 SEHNR, CDR2 FQNEAQ (reference sequence). CDR3 sequence reads: CASNIYGGRINYGYTF. CDR3 sequence (DNA): TGTGCCAGCAACATATACGGGGGACGGATTAACTATGGCTACACCTTC. Complete variable domain (other parts from reference TRBV7-9 and TRBJ1-2): DTGVSQNPRHKITKRGQNVTFRCDPISEHNRLYWYRQTLGQGPEFLTYFQNEAQLEKSRLLSDRFSAERPKGSFSTLEIQRTEQGDSAMYLCASNIYGGRINYGYTFGSGTRLTVV.

This chain uses TRBV3-1 (or the pseudogene TRBV3-2) with TRBJ2-1, with 13 bases identical to TRBD2. Germline values: CDR1 LGHDT, CDR2 YNNKEL (reference sequence). This CDR3 has 20 amino acids. The junction had 8 bases not matched to a gene; V was cut back by 0 bases and J by 0 bases. CDR3 residues: CASSQEFTSGRASSYNEQFF. CDR3 nucleotide sequence: TGTGCCAGCAGCCAAGAGTTTACTAGCGGGAGGGCGAGCTCCTACAATGAGCAGTTCTTC.

By share of the sample, this clone is medium-sized. V usage is TRBV6-5 and J usage is TRBJ2-7; TRBD2 matches 7 bases. Germline CDR1 and CDR2: MNHEY and SVGAGI. The J segment lost 6 bases and the V segment lost 8 bases, leaving 10 bases of the junction unmatched. The CDR3 has 13 residues. The CDR3 region is CASVGTTSREQYF. The CDR3 DNA reads as TGTGCCAGCGTCGGGACTACCTCACGCGAGCAGTACTTC.